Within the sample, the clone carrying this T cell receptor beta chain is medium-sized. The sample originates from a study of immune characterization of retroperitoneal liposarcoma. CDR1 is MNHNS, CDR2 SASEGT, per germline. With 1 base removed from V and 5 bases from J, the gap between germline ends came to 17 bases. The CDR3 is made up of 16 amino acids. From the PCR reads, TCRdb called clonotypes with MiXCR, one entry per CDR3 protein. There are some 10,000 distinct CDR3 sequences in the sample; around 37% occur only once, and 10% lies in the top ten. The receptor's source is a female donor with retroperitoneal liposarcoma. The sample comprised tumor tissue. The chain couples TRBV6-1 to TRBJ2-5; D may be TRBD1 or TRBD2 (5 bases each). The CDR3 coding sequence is TGTGCCAGCAGTGAAGGGACGGGGAGTTGGGGGGAGACCCAGTACTTC. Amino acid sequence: CASSEGTGSWGETQYF.